This T cell receptor (beta chain) derives from a study of blood T cell repertoires in COVID-19. Original methodology: Reference gene primer amplification yielded estimated nucleated cell counts. The table came from immunoSEQ multiplex PCR; TCRdb's copy has only in-frame clones and leaves some out. V, J and clone size were drawn from that table, and D and trimming were deduced from the DNA. Of around 86,000 clones in the sample, around 87% were seen once. The sequencing sample was made of peripheral blood. This receptor was taken from an elderly woman with acute or convalescent COVID-19.

CDR3 DNA: TGTGCCAGCAGCCAAGATTCCGCCACTGGCTACGAGCAGTACTTC. Translation: CASSQDSATGYEQYF. This sequence joins TRBV14 and TRBJ2-7; no firm D call. Germline lookup yields CDR1 SGHDN and CDR2 FVKESK. V lost 0 bases and J 3 bases, leaving 12 bases between the germline ends. The CDR3 is made up of 15 amino acids.